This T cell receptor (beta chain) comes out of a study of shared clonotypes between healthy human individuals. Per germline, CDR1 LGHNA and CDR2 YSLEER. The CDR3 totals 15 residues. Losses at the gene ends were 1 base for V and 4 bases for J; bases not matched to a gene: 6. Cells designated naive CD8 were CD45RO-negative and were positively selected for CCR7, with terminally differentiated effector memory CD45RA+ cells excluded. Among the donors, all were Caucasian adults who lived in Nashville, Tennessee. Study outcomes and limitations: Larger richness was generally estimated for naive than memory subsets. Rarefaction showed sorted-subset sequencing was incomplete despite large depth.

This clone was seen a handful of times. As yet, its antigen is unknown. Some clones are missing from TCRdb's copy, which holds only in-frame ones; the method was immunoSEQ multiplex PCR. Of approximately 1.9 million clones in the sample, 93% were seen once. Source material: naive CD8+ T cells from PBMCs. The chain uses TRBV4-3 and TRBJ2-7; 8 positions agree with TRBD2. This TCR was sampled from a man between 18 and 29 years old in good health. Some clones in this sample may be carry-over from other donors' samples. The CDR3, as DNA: TGCGCCAGCAGCCAAGTGGTTAGCGGGATGTACGAGCAGTACTTC. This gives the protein CASSQVVSGMYEQYF.